The entry that follows covers one T cell receptor (beta chain) sequence. Only one count was recorded for this clonotype. Its antigen target is currently unknown. Base qualities are not recorded, but no much larger clone differs from it by a single base. One read alone is a weak basis. The data originate from a study of T-cell memory formation after mild COVID-19 (dated by TCRdb to the early 2020s). General notes on the study: TCR sequence clusters from the two donors were found to be largely donor specific. The cohort comprised two young, previously healthy adult volunteers, one female and one male. Longitudinal TCRalpha and TCRbeta repertoire sequencing tracked T-cell clones expanding and contracting after mild COVID-19 in two donors. Beyond this particular receptor, the publication reports: The second-wave clones that peaked on day 37 were not confirmed to be SARS-CoV-2 specific. Contracting CD4+ clones appeared mostly in the CM and EM memory subsets, whereas CD8+ clones were enriched in EMRA. Some responding clones were found in pre-infection memory, which suggests that pre-existing cross-reactive memory T cells took part in the SARS-CoV-2 response. The study covered only a couple of mild cases, and larger cohorts including severe cases with pre-infection samples were considered necessary. Clones contracting from day 15 to 85 had balanced CD4/CD8 phenotypes, while a second wave expanding from day 15 to 37 was biased towards CD4+.

The sequencing machine was an Illumina NovaSeq 6000. Using 5'RACE with constant-segment primers, TCRalpha and TCRbeta cDNA libraries were constructed, with sample barcodes and unique molecular identifiers added in the process. Trizol reagent was used to extract RNA from every sample. Amplification of the libraries took two PCR steps, and the second step added a second sample barcode plus Illumina TruSeq adapters. Sequencing of libraries was performed on an Illumina NovaSeq with 2 x 150 bp paired-end reads. In the paper's pipeline: Demultiplexing of reads and collapsing into UMI-guided consensus sequences were performed with migec v1.2.7. Using mixcr v2.1.11, UMI consensuses were aligned to TRA and TRB V and J templates and then assembled into clonotypes. A clonotype was counted as expanded or contracted only if both edgeR and NoisET called the change significant, with noise models trained on biological replicates. For edgeR calls, a false discovery rate-adjusted p below 0.01 and a log2 fold-change threshold of 1 were applied. As an exploratory analysis of dynamics, PCA with hierarchical clustering was applied to max-normalized trajectories of the 1000 most abundant clonotypes. Separately sequenced CD4+ and CD8+ repertoires were used to assign a CD4 or CD8 phenotype to each responding clone. TCRdb trimmed public reads at Q25 via fastp, called clones via MiXCR and kept in-frame beta chains. Each CDR3 protein appears once, grouped with its most common genes and DNA. TCRdb, not the original authors, processed these V and J calls. The table for this sample lists hundreds of thousands of distinct CDR3 sequences; approximately 15% of them were counted only once. Roughly 8% of the sample is taken by the ten largest.

PBMCs were isolated by Ficoll-Paque density gradient centrifugation. Reading from cysteine to phenylalanine, the CDR3 counts 14 amino acids. Only CDR3 DNA remains: 42 bases, in frame from the first base. V drops 6 bases and J drops 8 bases, leaving 17 bases in between. The source of this sequence is an adult woman who had mild COVID-19 (a few samples of this study predate the infection). The sample titles of this study are shuffled in the database, so cell type and time point are left out; the donor was told from shared clones. The chain is assembled from TRBV12-3 or TRBV12-4 and TRBJ2-1; the D gene remains uncertain. The sequenced material came from PBMCs or a T cell subset sorted from them (not recorded which). The CDR3 is CASRLTIGSDEQFF. The bases read TGTGCCAGCAGACTTACGATCGGATCCGATGAGCAGTTCTTC.